This T cell receptor beta chain came from a study of blood T cell repertoires in COVID-19. The V segment lost 4 bases and the J segment 4 bases; nucleotides outside the gene matches: 6. Germline CDR1 LGHDT, CDR2 YNNKEL (reference sequence). The CDR3 has 14 amino acids. TCRdb's copy holds only in-frame clones and misses some; the assay was immunoSEQ multiplex PCR. The sample has roughly 89,000 clones; roughly 80% are singletons. V gene TRBV3-1 (or the pseudogene TRBV3-2) combines with J gene TRBJ1-2; 7 bases are a match to TRBD1. The sample comprised peripheral blood. The source of this sequence is a woman of 80 years or more with acute or convalescent COVID-19. DNA for the CDR3: TGTGCCAGCAGCCCCGGACAGGCCGCCTATGGCTACACCTTC. This gives the protein CASSPGQAAYGYTF.